This T cell receptor (beta chain) was documented in a study of cytomegalovirus exposure and HLA in healthy donors. As to this clone: As yet, its antigen is unknown.

13 Jbeta primers and 60 Vbeta primers were used for the PCR. Profiling relied on immunoSEQ multiplex PCR, and the TCRdb table lists in-frame clones only, not all of them. The repertoire consists of some 120,000 clones, with under 85% occurring once and the leading ten covering approximately 5%. Study observations and caveats: Being productive about 87% or about 30% of the time was typical of most TCR beta V segments in an earlier analysis.

V was clipped by 5 bases and J by 3 bases, with 11 bases between them. This CDR3 is 14 amino acids long. The V gene's germline CDR1 is SGHVS and CDR2 FNYEAQ. The chain uses TRBV7-6 and TRBJ1-3; maybe TRBD1 (5 bases). The TCR sequence derives from a woman between 45 and 65 years old in good health and CMV-seropositive. The sequencing input was PBMCs. This chain's CDR3 is CASSGRGSGNTIYF. As DNA, the CDR3 is TGTGCCAGCAGCGGTAGGGGAAGTGGAAACACCATATATTTT.